This T cell receptor (beta chain) was captured in a study of cytomegalovirus exposure and HLA in healthy donors. Study information: There were 90 million to 130 million unique TCR beta sequences, drawn from 150 million to 200 million T cells, in an earlier analysis. Findings of the study overall: A later analysis associated 16,951 TCR beta sequences with HLA alleles at a 0.05 false discovery rate. Accurate HLA-A and HLA-B prediction from TCR beta sequences was reported for most subjects.

Nominal health characterized the donors when sampled, though unrecorded immune exposures were likely. Vbeta (60) and Jbeta (13) primers were used in the PCR. TCRdb's copy holds only in-frame clones and misses some; the assay was immunoSEQ multiplex PCR. The sample contains about 180,000 clones, over 70% of which appear only once. This clone was recorded a few times. The antigen is unknown. V dropped 5 bases and J dropped 6; count of bases not matched to a gene: 9. The CDR3 consists of 15 residues. The germline V gene encodes CDR1 SGHAT and CDR2 FQNNGV. The sequence came from a woman aged 45-59 years in good health and CMV-seropositive. The specimen sequenced was PBMCs. V and J are TRBV11-2 and TRBJ1-4; TRBD1 agrees at 7 bases. The CDR3 is CASSPFPRGHEKLFF. In nucleotides, the CDR3 is TGTGCCAGCAGCCCATTCCCAAGGGGGCATGAAAAACTGTTTTTT. Filled out from reference TRBV11-2 and TRBJ1-4, the complete variable domain reads EAGVAQSPRYKIIEKRQSVAFWCNPISGHATLYWYQQILGQGPKLLIQFQNNGVVDDSQLPKDRFSAERLKGVDSTLKIQPAKLEDSAVYLCASSPFPRGHEKLFFGSGTQLSVL.